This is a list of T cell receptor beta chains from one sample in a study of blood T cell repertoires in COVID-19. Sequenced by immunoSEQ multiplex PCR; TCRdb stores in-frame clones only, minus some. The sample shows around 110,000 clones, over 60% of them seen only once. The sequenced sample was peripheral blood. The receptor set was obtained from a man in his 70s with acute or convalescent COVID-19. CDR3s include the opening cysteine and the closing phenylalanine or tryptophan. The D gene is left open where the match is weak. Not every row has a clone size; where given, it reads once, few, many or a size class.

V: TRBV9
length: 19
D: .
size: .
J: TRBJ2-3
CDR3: CASSVATSWRGQGTDTQYF
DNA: TGTGCCAGCAGCGTAGCTACGAGTTGGAGGGGGCAGGGCACAGATACGCAGTATTTT

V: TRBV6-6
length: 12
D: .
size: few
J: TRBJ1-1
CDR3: CASTRANTEAFF
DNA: TGTGCCAGTACGAGAGCTAACACTGAAGCTTTCTTT

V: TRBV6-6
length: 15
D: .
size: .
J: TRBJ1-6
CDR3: CASSYGGAGNSPLHF
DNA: TGTGCCAGCAGTTACGGGGGGGCGGGAAATTCACCCCTCCACTTT

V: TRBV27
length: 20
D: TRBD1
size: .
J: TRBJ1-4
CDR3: CASSLSPYALDRGMEEKLFF
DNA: TGTGCCAGCAGTTTATCTCCTTATGCACTCGACAGGGGTATGGAAGAAAAACTGTTTTTT

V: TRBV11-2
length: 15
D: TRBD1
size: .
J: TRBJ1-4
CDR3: CASSFGGNRGEKLFF
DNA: TGTGCCAGCAGCTTCGGGGGTAACAGGGGTGAAAAACTGTTTTTT

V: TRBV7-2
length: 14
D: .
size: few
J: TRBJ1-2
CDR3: CASSLVEGAYGYTF
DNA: TGTGCCAGCAGCTTAGTTGAGGGAGCCTATGGCTACACCTTC

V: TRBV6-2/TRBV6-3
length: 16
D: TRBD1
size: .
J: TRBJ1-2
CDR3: CASSSSPMTGAYGYTF
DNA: TGTGCCAGCAGTTCTAGTCCGATGACAGGGGCCTATGGCTACACCTTC

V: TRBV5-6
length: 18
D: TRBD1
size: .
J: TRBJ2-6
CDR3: CASFVYGTGGFGANVLTF
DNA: TGTGCCAGCTTCGTATATGGGACAGGGGGCTTCGGGGCCAACGTCCTGACTTTC

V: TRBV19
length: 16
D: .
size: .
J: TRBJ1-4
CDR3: CASSIKVTGYNEKLFF
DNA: TGTGCCAGTAGTATAAAGGTGACAGGCTATAATGAAAAACTGTTTTTT

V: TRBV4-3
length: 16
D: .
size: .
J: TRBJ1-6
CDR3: CASSQDRGSYNSPLHF
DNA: TGCGCCAGCAGCCAAGATAGGGGCTCCTATAATTCACCCCTCCACTTT

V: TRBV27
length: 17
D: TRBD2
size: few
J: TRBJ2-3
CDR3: CASSPPAPSGGTDTQYF
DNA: TGTGCCAGCAGTCCGCCGGCTCCTAGCGGGGGGACAGATACGCAGTATTTT

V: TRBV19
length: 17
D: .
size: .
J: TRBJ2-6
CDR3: CASSLRPVPSGANVLTF
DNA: TGTGCCAGTAGTCTCCGCCCGGTCCCTTCTGGGGCCAACGTCCTGACTTTC

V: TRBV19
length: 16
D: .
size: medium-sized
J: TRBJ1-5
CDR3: CASSFTADYSNQPQHF
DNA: TGTGCCAGTAGTTTTACGGCGGATTATAGCAATCAGCCCCAGCATTTT

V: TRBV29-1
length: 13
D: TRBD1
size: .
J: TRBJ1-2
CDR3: CSGGTGEGYGYTF
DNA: TGCAGCGGGGGGACAGGCGAGGGCTATGGCTACACCTTC

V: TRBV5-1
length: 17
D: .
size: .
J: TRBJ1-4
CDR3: CASSVGRQPSSNEKLFF
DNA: TGCGCCAGCAGCGTCGGAAGACAGCCCTCAAGTAATGAAAAACTGTTTTTT

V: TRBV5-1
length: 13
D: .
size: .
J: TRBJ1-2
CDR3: CASSDAGLYGYTF
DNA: TGCGCCAGCAGCGACGCGGGGCTCTATGGCTACACCTTC

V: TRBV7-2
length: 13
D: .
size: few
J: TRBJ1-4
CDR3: CASSPGANEKLFF
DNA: TGTGCCAGCAGCCCGGGGGCTAATGAAAAACTGTTTTTT

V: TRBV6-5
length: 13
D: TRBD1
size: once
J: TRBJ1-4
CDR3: CASRGTGEEKLFF
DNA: TGTGCCAGCAGAGGGACAGGGGAAGAAAAACTGTTTTTT

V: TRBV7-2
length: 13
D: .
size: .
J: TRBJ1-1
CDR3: CASSYRVNTEAFF
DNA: TGTGCCAGCAGCTACAGGGTGAACACTGAAGCTTTCTTT

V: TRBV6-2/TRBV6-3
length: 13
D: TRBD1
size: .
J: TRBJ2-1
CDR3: CASSLQGAGEQFF
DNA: TGTGCCAGCAGTTTACAGGGGGCCGGTGAGCAGTTCTTC

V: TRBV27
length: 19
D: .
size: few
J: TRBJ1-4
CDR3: CASSTPSGGARGLNEKLFF
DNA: TGTGCCAGCAGTACACCGTCCGGGGGTGCCCGGGGCCTAAATGAAAAACTGTTTTTT

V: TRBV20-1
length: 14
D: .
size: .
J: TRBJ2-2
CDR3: CSASRPGETGELFF
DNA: TGCAGTGCTAGTCGGCCAGGGGAGACCGGGGAGCTGTTTTTT

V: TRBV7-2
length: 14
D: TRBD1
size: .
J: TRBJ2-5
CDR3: CASSRGQVQETQYF
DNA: TGTGCCAGCAGCAGGGGACAGGTCCAAGAGACCCAGTACTTC

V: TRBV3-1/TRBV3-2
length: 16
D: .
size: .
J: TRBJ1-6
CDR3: CASSQRKATGNSPLHF
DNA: TGTGCCAGCAGCCAAAGGAAGGCTACAGGGAATTCACCCCTCCACTTT

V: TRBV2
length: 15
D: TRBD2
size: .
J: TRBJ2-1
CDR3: CASREAPGRAFGPLF
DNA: TGTGCCAGCAGAGAGGCCCCAGGGAGGGCCTTCGGGCCGCTCTTC

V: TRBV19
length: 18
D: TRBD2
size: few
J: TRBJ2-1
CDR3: CASSIREAGGPAYNEQFF
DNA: TGTGCCAGTAGTATTCGCGAAGCGGGGGGGCCTGCCTACAATGAGCAGTTCTTC

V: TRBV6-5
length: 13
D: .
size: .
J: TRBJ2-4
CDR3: CASSPDRANIQYF
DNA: TGTGCCAGCAGTCCCGACAGAGCAAACATTCAGTACTTC

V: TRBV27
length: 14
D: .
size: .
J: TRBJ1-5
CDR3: CASRSDGLGQPQHF
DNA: TGTGCCAGCAGATCTGACGGCCTCGGGCAGCCCCAGCATTTT

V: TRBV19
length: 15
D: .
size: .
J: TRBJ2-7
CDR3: CASSMSPSPLYEQYF
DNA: TGTGCCAGTAGTATGTCCCCGTCCCCACTCTACGAGCAGTACTTC

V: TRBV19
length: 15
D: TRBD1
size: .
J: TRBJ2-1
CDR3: CASSLGQGAYNEQFF
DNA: TGTGCCAGTAGTTTGGGACAGGGGGCTTACAATGAGCAGTTCTTC